Listed below are T cell receptor beta chains from one sample, sequenced in a study of OX40 agonist ivuxolimab in advanced cancers. Only in-frame clones appear in the TCRdb table, and some are missing; sequencing was by immunoSEQ multiplex PCR. The sample has 90,000 or so clones, around 87% seen once. This specimen consisted of CD4+ or CD8+ T cells sorted from blood, obtained in a trial of the OX40 agonist ivuxolimab. These receptors were obtained from an adult with an advanced solid tumor such as melanoma, head and neck, liver or kidney cancer. CDR3s include the opening cysteine and the closing phenylalanine or tryptophan. The order of the fields is D gene, clone size, V gene, J gene, CDR3 DNA, CDR3 protein. D genes are given only for firm matches. Size is omitted from some rows. Given values are once, few, many or a class for expanded clones.

.	few	TRBV16	TRBJ2-7	TGTGCCAGCAGCCCTAGGACGTACACCTACGAGCAGTACTTC	CASSPRTYTYEQYF
TRBD2	.	TRBV5-3	TRBJ2-1	TGTGCCAGAAGCTCGGGAGGGACTAGCGGGTTCTTTAGCTCCTACAATGAGCAGTTCTTC	CARSSGGTSGFFSSYNEQFF
.	once	TRBV7-3	TRBJ2-3	TGTGCCAGCAGCTTAGGCGGGGCGCGCACAGATACGCAGTATTTT	CASSLGGARTDTQYF
TRBD2	.	TRBV10-3	TRBJ2-5	TGTGCCATCAGTGACCCTGTGGCTAGCGGGAACCAAGAGACCCAGTACTTC	CAISDPVASGNQETQYF
.	.	TRBV19	TRBJ1-4	TGTGCCAGTAGTAACTCAGGGGTAATGGATGAAAAACTGTTTTTT	CASSNSGVMDEKLFF
.	.	TRBV28	TRBJ1-2	TGTGCCAGCAACGCCGCTAACTATGGCTACACCTTC	CASNAANYGYTF
TRBD2	.	TRBV29-1	TRBJ2-1	TGCAGCGGCCGACTAGCGGGAGGGATACAAAATGAGCAGTTCTTC	CSGRLAGGIQNEQFF
TRBD2	.	TRBV7-6	TRBJ2-1	TGTGCCAGCAGCCCGCGGGGGGGACTAGCGGGAGGCTCCTACAATGAGCAGTTCTTC	CASSPRGGLAGGSYNEQFF
.	once	TRBV18	TRBJ1-5	TGTGCCAGCTCACCGGGGAGGGGAGAGCCCCAGCATTTT	CASSPGRGEPQHF
.	.	TRBV4-1	TRBJ2-1	TGCGCCAGCAGCCAATTTGCCTTTTCCTCCTACAATGAGCAGTTCTTC	CASSQFAFSSYNEQFF
.	.	TRBV6-5	TRBJ2-5	TGTGCCAGCAGTTACGGTTTGCGGGAGACCCAGTACTTC	CASSYGLRETQYF
.	.	TRBV7-2	TRBJ2-6	TGTGCCAGCAGCTCCCAGGGGGGGGCTGGGGCCAACGTCCTGACTTTC	CASSSQGGAGANVLTF
TRBD2	.	TRBV10-1	TRBJ2-1	TGCGCCAGCAGTGGAGCGGGAGGGGCCCAGGGTGAGCAGTTCTTC	CASSGAGGAQGEQFF
.	.	TRBV11-3	TRBJ2-1	TGTGCCAGCAGCTTAGGGACAATCTACAATGAGCAGTTCTTC	CASSLGTIYNEQFF
.	few	TRBV4-3	TRBJ1-1	TGCGCCAGCAGCCAAGATGGGAGGGGGAGCACTGAAGCTTTCTTT	CASSQDGRGSTEAFF
.	.	TRBV28	TRBJ2-7	TGTGCCAGCAGTTTGGCCTACCCTCATGCTACCTACGAGCAGTACTTC	CASSLAYPHATYEQYF